This T cell receptor (beta chain) was captured by sequencing in a study of tumor-infiltrating lymphocytes in primary liver carcinoma. Study at large: Sample yields of productive TCRbeta reads, ranging from roughly 3.65 to 8 million, were similar across tissue types. Study-wide findings and caveats: The 250 largest clones made up significantly more of tumor than blood repertoires (p = 0.039). Bulk unsorted material prevented CD4+ and CD8+ repertoire comparison. In tumor-adjacent and tumor-blood pairs, overlap was lower than in tumor region pairs.

Concerning this clonotype itself: Antigen unknown.

A primer matching the constant region was used to make TCR beta cDNA from 500 to 650 ng of total RNA. ARM-PCR, slightly modified, supplied the TCR beta libraries through three nested multiplex PCR rounds. TRBV1-TRBV30 forward primers paired with a C-beta reverse primer drove the first two PCR rounds, about 9 cycles each. One entry per CDR3 protein results from TCRdb running MiXCR on the multiplex PCR reads. In the table there are about 330,000 distinct CDR3 sequences, roughly two thirds of which are singletons. The V end was cut by 5 bases, the J end by 6 bases, with 17 bases between. The germline gives CDR1 PRHDT, CDR2 FYEKMQ (reference sequence). The CDR3 is made up of 15 amino acids. For blood RNA, unsorted whole blood served as the source, and germline DNA was extracted too.

Sequencing was performed on peripheral blood. The chain has TRBV13 and TRBJ2-1; perhaps TRBD2 as D (6 bases). The sequence came from a middle-aged man with primary liver carcinoma and hepatitis B virus infection. DNA for the CDR3: TGTGCCAGCAGCCCGGCCGGGACTCCCTGCAATGAGCAGTTCTTC. Protein: CASSPAGTPCNEQFF. Combining the CDR3 with reference TRBV13 and TRBJ2-1 gives the whole variable domain AAGVIQSPRHLIKEKRETATLKCYPIPRHDTVYWYQQGPGQDPQFLISFYEKMQSDKGSIPDRFSAQQFSDYHSELNMSSLELGDSALYFCASSPAGTPCNEQFFGPGTRLTVL.